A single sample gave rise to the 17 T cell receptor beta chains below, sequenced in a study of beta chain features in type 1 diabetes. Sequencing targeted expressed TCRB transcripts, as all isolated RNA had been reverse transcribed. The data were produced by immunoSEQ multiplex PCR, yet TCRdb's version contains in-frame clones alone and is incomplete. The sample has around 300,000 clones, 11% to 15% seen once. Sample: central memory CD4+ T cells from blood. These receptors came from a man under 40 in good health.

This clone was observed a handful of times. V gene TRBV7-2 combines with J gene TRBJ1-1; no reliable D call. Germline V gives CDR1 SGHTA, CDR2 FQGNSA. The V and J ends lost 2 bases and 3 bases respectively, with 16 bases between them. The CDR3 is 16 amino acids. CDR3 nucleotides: TGTGCCAGCAGCTTAATTAGCGGAGGCAGAGACACTGAAGCTTTCTTT. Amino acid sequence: CASSLISGGRDTEAFF.

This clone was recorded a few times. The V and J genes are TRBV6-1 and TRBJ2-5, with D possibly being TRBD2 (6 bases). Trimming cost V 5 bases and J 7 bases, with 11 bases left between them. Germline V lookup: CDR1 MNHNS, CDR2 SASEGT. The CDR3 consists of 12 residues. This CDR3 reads CASSWTRGTQYF. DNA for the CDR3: TGTGCCAGCAGTTGGACGCGGGGGACCCAGTACTTC.

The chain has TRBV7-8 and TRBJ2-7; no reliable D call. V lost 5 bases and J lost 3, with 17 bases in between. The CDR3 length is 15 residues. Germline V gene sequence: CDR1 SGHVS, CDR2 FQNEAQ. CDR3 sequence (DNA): TGTGCCAGCAGCCCAGGACGGATTAGGCTCTACGAGCAGTACTTC. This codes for CASSPGRIRLYEQYF.

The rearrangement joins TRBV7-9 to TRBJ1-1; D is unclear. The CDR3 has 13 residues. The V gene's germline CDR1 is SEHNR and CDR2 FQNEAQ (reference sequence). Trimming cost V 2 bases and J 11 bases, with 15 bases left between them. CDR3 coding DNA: TGTGCCAGCAGCTTATCGGTCAGCAGTGAGGCTTTCTTT. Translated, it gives CASSLSVSSEAFF.

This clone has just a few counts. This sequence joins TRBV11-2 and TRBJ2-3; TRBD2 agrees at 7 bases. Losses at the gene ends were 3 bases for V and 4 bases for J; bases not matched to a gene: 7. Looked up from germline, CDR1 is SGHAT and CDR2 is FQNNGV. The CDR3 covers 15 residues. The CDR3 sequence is CASSFGLVSPDTQYF. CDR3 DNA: TGTGCCAGCAGCTTCGGACTAGTTTCGCCAGATACGCAGTATTTT.

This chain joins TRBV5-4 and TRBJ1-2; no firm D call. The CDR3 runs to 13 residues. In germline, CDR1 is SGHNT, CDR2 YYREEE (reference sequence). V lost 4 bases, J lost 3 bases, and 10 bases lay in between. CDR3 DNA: TGTGCCAGCAGCCACGACAATTACTATGGCTACACCTTC. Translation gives CASSHDNYYGYTF.

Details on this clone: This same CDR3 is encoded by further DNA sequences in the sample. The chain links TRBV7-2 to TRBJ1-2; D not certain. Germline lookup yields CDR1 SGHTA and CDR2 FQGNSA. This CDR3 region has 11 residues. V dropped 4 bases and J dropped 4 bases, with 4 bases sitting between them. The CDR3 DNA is TGTGCCAGCAGCTCGGCCTATGGCTACACCTTC. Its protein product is CASSSAYGYTF.

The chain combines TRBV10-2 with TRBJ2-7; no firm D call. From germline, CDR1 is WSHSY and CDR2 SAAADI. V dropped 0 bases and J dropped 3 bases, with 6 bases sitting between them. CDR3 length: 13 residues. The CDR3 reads CASSESGYYEQYV. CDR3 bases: TGCGCCAGCAGTGAGTCGGGGTACTACGAGCAGTACGTC.

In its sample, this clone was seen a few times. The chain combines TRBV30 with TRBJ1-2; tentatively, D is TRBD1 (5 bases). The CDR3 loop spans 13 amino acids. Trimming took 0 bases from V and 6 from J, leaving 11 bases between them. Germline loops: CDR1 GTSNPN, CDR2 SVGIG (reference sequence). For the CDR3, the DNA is TGTGCCTGGAGTGTAGGGACGAAAAATGGCTACACCTTC. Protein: CAWSVGTKNGYTF.

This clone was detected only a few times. Written as DNA, the CDR3 is TGCAGCGTCTCAACAGGGACTGATCAGCCCCAGCATTTT. This sequence encodes CSVSTGTDQPQHF. V is TRBV29-1 and J is TRBJ1-5; D possibly corresponds to TRBD1 (6 bases). The CDR3 is 13 amino acids. Trimming removed 6 bases from V and 5 bases from J, with 14 bases in between. The germline V gene has CDR1 SQVTM and CDR2 ANQGSEA. The full variable domain, with the rest looked up from reference TRBV29-1 and TRBJ1-5, is SAVISQKPSRDICQRGTSLTIQCQVDSQVTMMFWYRQQPGQSLTLIATANQGSEATYESGFVIDKFPISRPNLTFSTLTVSNMSPEDSSIYLCSVSTGTDQPQHFGDGTRLSIL.

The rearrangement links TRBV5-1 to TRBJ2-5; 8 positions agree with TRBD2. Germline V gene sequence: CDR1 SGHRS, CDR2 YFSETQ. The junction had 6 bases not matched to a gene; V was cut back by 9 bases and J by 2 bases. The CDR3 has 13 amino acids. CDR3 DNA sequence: TGCGCCACCACCATAGCGGGACAAGAGACCCAGTACTTC. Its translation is CATTIAGQETQYF.

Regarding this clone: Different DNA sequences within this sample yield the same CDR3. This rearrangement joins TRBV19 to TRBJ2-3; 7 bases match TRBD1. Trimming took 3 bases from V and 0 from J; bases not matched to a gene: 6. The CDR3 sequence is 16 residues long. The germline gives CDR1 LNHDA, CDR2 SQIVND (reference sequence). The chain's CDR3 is CASSIIGTASTDTQYF. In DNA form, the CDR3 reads TGTGCCAGTAGTATCATCGGGACAGCTAGCACAGATACGCAGTATTTT. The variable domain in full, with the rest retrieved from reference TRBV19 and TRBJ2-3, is DGGITQSPKYLFRKEGQNVTLSCEQNLNHDAMYWYRQDPGQGLRLIYYSQIVNDFQKGDIAEGYSVSREKKESFPLTVTSAQKNPTAFYLCASSIIGTASTDTQYFGPGTRLTVL.

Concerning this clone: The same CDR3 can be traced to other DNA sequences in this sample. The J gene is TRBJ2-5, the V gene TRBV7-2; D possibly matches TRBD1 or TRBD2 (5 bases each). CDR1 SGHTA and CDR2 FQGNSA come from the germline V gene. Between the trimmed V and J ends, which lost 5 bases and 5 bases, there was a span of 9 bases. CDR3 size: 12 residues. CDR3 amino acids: CASSPRGETQYF. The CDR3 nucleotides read TGTGCCAGCAGCCCCCGGGGCGAGACCCAGTACTTC.

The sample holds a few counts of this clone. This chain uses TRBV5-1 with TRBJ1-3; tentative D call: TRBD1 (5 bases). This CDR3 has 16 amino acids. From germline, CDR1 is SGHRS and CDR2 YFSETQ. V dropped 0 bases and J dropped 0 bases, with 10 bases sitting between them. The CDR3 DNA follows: TGCGCCAGCAGCTTGGAACAGGCCGCCTCTGGAAACACCATATATTTT. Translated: CASSLEQAASGNTIYF.

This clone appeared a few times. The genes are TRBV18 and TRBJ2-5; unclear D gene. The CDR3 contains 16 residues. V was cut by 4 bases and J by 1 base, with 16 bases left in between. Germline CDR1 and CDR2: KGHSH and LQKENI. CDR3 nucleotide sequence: TGTGCCAGCTCACTATCCCTCGCCCTATCCCAAGAGACCCAGTACTTC. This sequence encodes CASSLSLALSQETQYF.

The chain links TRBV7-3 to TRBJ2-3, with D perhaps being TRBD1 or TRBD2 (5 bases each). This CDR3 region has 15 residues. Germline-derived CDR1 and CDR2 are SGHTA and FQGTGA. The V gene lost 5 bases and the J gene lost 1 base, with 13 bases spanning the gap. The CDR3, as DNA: TGTGCCAGCAGCACGGTTAGAGGGGGCACAGATACGCAGTATTTT. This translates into CASSTVRGGTDTQYF.

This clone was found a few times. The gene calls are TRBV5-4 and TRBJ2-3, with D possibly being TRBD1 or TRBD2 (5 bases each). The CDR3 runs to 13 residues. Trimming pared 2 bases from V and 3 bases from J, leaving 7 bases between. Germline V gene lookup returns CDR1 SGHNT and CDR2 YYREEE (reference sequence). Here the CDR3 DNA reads TGTGCCAGCAGCTTCGAGGGGACAGATACGCAGTATTTT. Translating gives CASSFEGTDTQYF. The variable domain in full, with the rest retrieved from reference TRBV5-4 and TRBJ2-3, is ETGVTQSPTHLIKTRGQQVTLRCSSQSGHNTVSWYQQALGQGPQFIFQYYREEENGRGNFPPRFSGLQFPNYSSELNVNALELDDSALYLCASSFEGTDTQYFGPGTRLTVL.